The clone carrying this TCR beta chain has just one count. This specimen comes from a study of T cell changes during pregnancy in multiple sclerosis. TCRdb keeps only in-frame clones here, not all; method: immunoSEQ multiplex PCR. The table has 85,000 to 110,000 clones, 85% to 95% seen once. The germline CDR1 and CDR2 sequences are SGHRS and YFSETQ. J was trimmed by 5 bases and V by 0 bases; bases with no gene match: 5. The CDR3 covers 15 residues. The clonotype was recovered from a female donor with multiple sclerosis, enrolled in a pregnancy study. The V gene is TRBV5-1, the J gene TRBJ1-1; TRBD1 matches 9 bases. The specimen comprised peripheral blood, sampled after pregnancy. The CDR3 spells CASSLVGTGNTEAFF. CDR3 in DNA: TGCGCCAGCAGCTTGGTGGGGACAGGGAATACTGAAGCTTTCTTT. Full variable domain (outside the CDR3, taken from reference TRBV5-1 and TRBJ1-1): KAGVTQTPRYLIKTRGQQVTLSCSPISGHRSVSWYQQTPGQGLQFLFEYFSETQRNKGNFPGRFSGRQFSNSRSEMNVSTLELGDSALYLCASSLVGTGNTEAFFGQGTRLTVV.